Below, one TCR beta chain is given with its context. The source of the sample is a study of blood T cell repertoires in COVID-19. Here immunoSEQ multiplex PCR was the method, and the copy in TCRdb shows in-frame clones only, minus some. The table lists around 280,000 clones, nearly 90% of them singletons. Trimming stripped 1 base from V and 2 bases from J, with 12 bases between. Germline V gives CDR1 MNHGY, CDR2 SVAAGI. The CDR3 spans 15 residues. The TCR was taken from a woman younger than 30 with acute COVID-19. Sequenced sample: PBMCs or T cells enriched from blood (not recorded which). The J gene is TRBJ2-7, the V gene TRBV6-9, with a tentative D call TRBD2 (6 bases). Written as DNA, the CDR3 is TGTGCCAGCAGTTATTGGTCGGGAGCGACCTACGAGCAGTACTTC. Amino acids: CASSYWSGATYEQYF.